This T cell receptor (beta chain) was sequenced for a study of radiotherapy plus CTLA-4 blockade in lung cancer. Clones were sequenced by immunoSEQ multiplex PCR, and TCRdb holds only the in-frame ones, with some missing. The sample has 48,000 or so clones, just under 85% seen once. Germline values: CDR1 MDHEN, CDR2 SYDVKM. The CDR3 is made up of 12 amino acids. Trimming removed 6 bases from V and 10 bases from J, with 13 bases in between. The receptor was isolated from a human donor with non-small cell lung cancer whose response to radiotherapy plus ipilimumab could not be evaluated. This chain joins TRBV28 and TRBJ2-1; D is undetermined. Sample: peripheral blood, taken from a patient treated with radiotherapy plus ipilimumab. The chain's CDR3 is CASSSSAREQFF. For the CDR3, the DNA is TGTGCCAGCAGCTCAAGCGCGAGGGAGCAGTTCTTC.